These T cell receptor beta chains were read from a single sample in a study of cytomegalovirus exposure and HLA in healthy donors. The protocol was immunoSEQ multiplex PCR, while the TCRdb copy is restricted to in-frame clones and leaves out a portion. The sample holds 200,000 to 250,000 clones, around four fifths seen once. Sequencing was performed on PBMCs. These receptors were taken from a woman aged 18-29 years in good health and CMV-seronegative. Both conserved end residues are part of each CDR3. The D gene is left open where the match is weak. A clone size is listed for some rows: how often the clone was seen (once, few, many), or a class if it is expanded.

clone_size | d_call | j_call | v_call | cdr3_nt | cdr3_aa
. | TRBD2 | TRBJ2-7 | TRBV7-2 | TGTGCCAGCACCTTAACAGGGACTAGCGGTCCTTACGAGCAGTACTTC | CASTLTGTSGPYEQYF
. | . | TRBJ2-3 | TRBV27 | TGTGCCAGCACCCTTGAGGGAGGCCCCACAGATACGCAGTATTTT | CASTLEGGPTDTQYF
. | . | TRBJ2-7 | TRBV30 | TGTGCCTGGAGTGTACTGGGGGGGCTCTCCTACGAGCAGTACTTC | CAWSVLGGLSYEQYF
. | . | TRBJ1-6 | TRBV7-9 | TGTGCCAGCAGCGACTGGACGGGGGATAATTCACCCCTCCACTTT | CASSDWTGDNSPLHF
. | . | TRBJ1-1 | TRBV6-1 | TGTGCCAGCAGAGTGGACGGAAACACTGAAGCTTTCTTT | CASRVDGNTEAFF
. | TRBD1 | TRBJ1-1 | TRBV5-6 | TGTGCCAGCAGCTTGACCGGGACAGGGGCCACTGAAGCTTTCTTT | CASSLTGTGATEAFF
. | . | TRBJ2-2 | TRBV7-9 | TGTGCCAGCAGCCGGGGGAACCCCGGGGAGCTGTTTTTT | CASSRGNPGELFF
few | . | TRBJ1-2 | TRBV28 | TGTGCCAGCAGTTTATCCCTCAGGGGCAGCTATGGCTACACCTTC | CASSLSLRGSYGYTF
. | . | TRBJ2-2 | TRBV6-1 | TGTGCCAGCAGCGCCCCCACCGGGGAGCTGTTTTTT | CASSAPTGELFF
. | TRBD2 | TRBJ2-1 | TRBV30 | TGTGCCTGGGGGGGGGACCACGAAAGGGCGGAGCAGTTCTTC | CAWGGDHERAEQFF
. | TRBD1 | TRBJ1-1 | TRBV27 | TGTGCCAGCAGTCTACTGGGACAGGGAGGGTTGGGGACTGAAGCTTTCTTT | CASSLLGQGGLGTEAFF
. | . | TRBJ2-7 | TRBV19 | TGTGCCAGTAGTATATTCGGATACTCCTACGAGCAGTACTTC | CASSIFGYSYEQYF
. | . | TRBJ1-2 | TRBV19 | TGTGCCAGTGGGCCCAGCGGGAGCTATGGCTACACCTTC | CASGPSGSYGYTF
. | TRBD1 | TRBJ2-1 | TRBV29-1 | TGCAGCGTTGGCAGGGGGCTGCACAATGAGCAGTTCTTC | CSVGRGLHNEQFF
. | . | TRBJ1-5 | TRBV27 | TGTGCCAGCAGTTATCAGCGAGATCAGCCCCAGCATTTT | CASSYQRDQPQHF
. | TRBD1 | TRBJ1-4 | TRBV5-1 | TGCGCCAGCAGCTTGGAGGTGGGACAGGGGGCGGTCGGTGAAAAACTGTTTTTT | CASSLEVGQGAVGEKLFF
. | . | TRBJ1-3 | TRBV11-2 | TGTGCCAGCAGCCAACGGTCCTCAGGAAACACCATATATTTT | CASSQRSSGNTIYF
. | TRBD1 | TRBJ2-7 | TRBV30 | TGTGCCTGGACCGGGACAGGGGGCTTCCGTAGGAACTTC | CAWTGTGGFRRNF
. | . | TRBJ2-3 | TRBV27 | TGTGCCAGCAGTTTCTCCCCAGCGGGCACAGATACGCAGTATTTT | CASSFSPAGTDTQYF
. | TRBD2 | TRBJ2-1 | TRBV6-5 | TGTGCCAGCAGTTACTCGACAGCGGGGCGCAACAATGAGCAGTTCTTC | CASSYSTAGRNNEQFF
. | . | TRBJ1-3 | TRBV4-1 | TGCGCCAGCAGCCAGCCATACAGGGACTCTGGAAACACCATATATTTT | CASSQPYRDSGNTIYF
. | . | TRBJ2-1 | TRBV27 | TGTGCCAGCAGCTACGTGAGCTCCTACAATGAGCAGTTCTTC | CASSYVSSYNEQFF
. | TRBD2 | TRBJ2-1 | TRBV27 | TGTGCCAGCAGTTCAACTAGCGGGAGGATTTACAATGAGCAGTTCTTC | CASSSTSGRIYNEQFF
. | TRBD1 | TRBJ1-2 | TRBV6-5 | TGTGCCAGCAGTTACGGAGGACAGGGGGCGCCATATGGCTACACCTTC | CASSYGGQGAPYGYTF
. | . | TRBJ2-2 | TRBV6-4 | TGTGCCAGCAGCCTGCCGGCCGGGCCTACGAACACCGGGGAGCTGTTTTTT | CASSLPAGPTNTGELFF
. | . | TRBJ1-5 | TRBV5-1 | TGCGCCAGCAGCTTAGGGGGAGGCAATCAGCCCCAGCATTTT | CASSLGGGNQPQHF
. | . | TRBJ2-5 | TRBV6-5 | TGTGCCAGCAGTTACGACTGGTCGAGTCAAGAGACCCAGTACTTC | CASSYDWSSQETQYF
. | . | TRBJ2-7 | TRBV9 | TGTGCCAGCGGGCCTTACGATACTGGGGAGCAGTACTTC | CASGPYDTGEQYF
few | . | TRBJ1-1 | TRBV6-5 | TGTGCCAGCAGTTACTCGCGGGCAGGGACTGAAGCTTTCTTT | CASSYSRAGTEAFF
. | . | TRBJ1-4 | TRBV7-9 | TGTGCCAGCAGCTTAGGGGGGACACGGTATGAAAAACTGTTTTTT | CASSLGGTRYEKLFF
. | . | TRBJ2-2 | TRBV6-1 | TGTGCCAGCAGTGAATGGGGACAAGGATGGACCGGGGAGCTGTTTTTT | CASSEWGQGWTGELFF